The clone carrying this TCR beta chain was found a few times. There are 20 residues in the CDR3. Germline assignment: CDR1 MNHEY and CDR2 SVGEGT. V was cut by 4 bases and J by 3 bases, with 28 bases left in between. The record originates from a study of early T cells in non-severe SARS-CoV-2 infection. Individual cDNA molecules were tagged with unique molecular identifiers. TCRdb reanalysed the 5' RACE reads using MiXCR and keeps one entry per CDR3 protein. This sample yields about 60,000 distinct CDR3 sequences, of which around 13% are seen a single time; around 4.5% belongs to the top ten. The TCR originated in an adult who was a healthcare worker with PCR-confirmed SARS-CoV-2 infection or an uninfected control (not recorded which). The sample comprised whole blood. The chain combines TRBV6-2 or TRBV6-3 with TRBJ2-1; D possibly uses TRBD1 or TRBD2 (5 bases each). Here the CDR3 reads CASSFHRAGAAVLYYNEQFF. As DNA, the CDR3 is TGTGCCAGCAGTTTTCACCGCGCCGGGGCAGCCGTCTTATACTACAATGAGCAGTTCTTC.